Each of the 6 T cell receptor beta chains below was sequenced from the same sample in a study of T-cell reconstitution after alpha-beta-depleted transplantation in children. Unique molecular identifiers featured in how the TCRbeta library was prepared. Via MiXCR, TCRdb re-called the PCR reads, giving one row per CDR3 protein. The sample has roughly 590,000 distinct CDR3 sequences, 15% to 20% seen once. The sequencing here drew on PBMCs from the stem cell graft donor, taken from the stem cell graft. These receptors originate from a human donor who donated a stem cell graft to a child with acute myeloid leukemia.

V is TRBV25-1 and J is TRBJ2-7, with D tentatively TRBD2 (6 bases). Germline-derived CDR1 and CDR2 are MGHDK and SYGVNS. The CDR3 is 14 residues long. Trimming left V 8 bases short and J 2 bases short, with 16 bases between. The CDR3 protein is CASGEEGRTYEQYF. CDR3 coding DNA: TGTGCCAGCGGGGAGGAGGGAAGGACCTACGAGCAGTACTTC.

The CDR3 loop is CASSKPGQYEQYF. CDR3 DNA: TGTGCCAGCAGCAAGCCGGGGCAATACGAGCAGTACTTC. The chain employs TRBV7-9 and TRBJ2-7; D may be TRBD1 or TRBD2 (5 bases each). Germline lookup yields CDR1 SEHNR and CDR2 FQNEAQ (reference sequence). The V and J ends lost 5 bases and 4 bases respectively, with 12 bases between them. This CDR3 comprises 13 residues.

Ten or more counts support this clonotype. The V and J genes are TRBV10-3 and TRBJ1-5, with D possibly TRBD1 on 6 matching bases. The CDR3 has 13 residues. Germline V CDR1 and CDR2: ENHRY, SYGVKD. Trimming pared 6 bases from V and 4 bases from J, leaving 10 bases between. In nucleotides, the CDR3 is TGTGCCATCAGCTGGGACATAAATCAGCCCCAGCATTTT. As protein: CAISWDINQPQHF.

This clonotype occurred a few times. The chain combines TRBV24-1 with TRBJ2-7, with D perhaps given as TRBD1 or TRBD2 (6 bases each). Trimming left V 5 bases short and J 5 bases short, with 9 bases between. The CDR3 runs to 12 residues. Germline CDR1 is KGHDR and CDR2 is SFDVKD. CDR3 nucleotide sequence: TGTGCCACCAGTGCCGGGGGCCACGAGCAGTACTTC. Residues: CATSAGGHEQYF.

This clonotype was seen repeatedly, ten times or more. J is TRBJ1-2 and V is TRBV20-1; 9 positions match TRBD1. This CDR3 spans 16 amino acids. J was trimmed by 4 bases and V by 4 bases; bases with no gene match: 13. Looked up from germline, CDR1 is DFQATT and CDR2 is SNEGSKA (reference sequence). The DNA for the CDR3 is TGCAGTGCTATGGGGACAGGGATATCACTTTCCTATGGCTACACCTTC. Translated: CSAMGTGISLSYGYTF.

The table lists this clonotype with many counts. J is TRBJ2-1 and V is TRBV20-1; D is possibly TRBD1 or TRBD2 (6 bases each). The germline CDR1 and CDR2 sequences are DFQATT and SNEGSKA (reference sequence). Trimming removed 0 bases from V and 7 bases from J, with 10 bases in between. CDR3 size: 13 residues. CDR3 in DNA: TGCAGTGCTAGAGACACAGGGAGGAATGAGCAGTTCTTC. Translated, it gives CSARDTGRNEQFF.